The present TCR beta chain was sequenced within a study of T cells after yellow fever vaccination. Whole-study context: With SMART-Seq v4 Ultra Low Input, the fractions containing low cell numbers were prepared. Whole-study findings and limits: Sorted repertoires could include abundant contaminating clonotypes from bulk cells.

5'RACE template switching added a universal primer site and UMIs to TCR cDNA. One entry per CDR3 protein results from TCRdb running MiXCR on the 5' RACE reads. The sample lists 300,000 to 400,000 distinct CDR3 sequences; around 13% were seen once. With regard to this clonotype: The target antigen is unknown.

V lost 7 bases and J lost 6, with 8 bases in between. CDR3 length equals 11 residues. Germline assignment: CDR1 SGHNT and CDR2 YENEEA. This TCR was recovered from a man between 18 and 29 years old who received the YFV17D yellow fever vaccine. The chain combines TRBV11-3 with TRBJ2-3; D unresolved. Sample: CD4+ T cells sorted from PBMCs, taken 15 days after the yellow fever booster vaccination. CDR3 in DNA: TGTGCCAGCATCTGTTGTGATACGCAGTATTTT. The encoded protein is CASICCDTQYF. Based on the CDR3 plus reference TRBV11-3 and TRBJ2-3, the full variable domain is EAGVVQSPRYKIIEKKQPVAFWCNPISGHNTLYWYLQNLGQGPELLIRYENEEAVDDSQLPKDRFSAERLKGVDSTLKIQPAELGDSAVYLCASICCDTQYFGPGTRLTVL.